This T cell receptor beta chain was retrieved from a study of cytomegalovirus exposure and HLA in healthy donors. Study-level points and caveats: Several of the most significant clusters appeared linked to common viral pathogens, based on a later analysis. The Asian-associated ancestry cluster reportedly had fewer N-insertions than the approximately 690-donor mean in a later analysis. The later analysis indicated that the majority of CMV-associated TCR beta chains appeared HLA-restricted. After further analysis at a later stage, roughly 16,000 TCR beta sequences were associated with HLA alleles at 0.05 false discovery rate.

This clone has a handful of counts. Its antigen is unidentified. Germline trimming cut 6 bases from V and 4 bases from J; bases unmatched to any gene: 2. From germline, CDR1 is MDHEN and CDR2 SYDVKM. The CDR3 contains 13 residues. 13 Jbeta primers and 60 Vbeta primers were used for the PCR. Sequencing used immunoSEQ multiplex PCR; TCRdb keeps in-frame clones, though not all of them. The sample includes about 200,000 clones, around 80% of them seen just once. This sequence originates from a young man in good health and CMV-seronegative. Sequenced: PBMCs. The chain carries TRBV28 and TRBJ2-1; 8 bases are shared with TRBD1. Here the CDR3 DNA reads TGTGCCAGCAGCCGACAGGGGTACAATGAGCAGTTCTTC. Its protein product is CASSRQGYNEQFF. Filled out from reference TRBV28 and TRBJ2-1, the complete variable domain reads DVKVTQSSRYLVKRTGEKVFLECVQDMDHENMFWYRQDPGLGLRLIYFSYDVKMKEKGDIPEGYSVSREKKERFSLILESASTNQTSMYLCASSRQGYNEQFFGPGTRLTVL.